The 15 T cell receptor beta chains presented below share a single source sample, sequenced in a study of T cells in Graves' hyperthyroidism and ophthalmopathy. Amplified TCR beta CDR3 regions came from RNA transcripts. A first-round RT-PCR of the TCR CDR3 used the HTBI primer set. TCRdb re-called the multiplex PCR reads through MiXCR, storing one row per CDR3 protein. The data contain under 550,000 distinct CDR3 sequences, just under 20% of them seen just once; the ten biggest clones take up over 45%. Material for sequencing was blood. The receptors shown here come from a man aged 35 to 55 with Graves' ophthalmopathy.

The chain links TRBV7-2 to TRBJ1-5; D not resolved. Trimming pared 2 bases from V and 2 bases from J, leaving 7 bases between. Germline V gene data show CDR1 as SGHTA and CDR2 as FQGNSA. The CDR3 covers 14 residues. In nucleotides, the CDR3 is TGTGCCAGCAGCTTACAGGAGGGCAATCAGCCCCAGCATTTT. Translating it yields CASSLQEGNQPQHF.

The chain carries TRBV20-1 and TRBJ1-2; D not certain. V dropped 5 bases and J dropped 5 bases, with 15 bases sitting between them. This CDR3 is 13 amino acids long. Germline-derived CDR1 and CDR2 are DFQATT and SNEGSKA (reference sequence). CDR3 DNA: TGCAGTGCTGACGCCCCAGGAGGGTATGGCTACACCTTC. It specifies CSADAPGGYGYTF.

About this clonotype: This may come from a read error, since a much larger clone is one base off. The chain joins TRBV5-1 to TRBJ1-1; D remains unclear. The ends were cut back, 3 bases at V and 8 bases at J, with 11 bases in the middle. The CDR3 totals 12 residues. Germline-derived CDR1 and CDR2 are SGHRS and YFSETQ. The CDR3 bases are TGCGCCAGCAGCTCGGAAGGCAGGGAAGCTTTCTTT. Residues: CASSSEGREAFF.

The CDR3 region is CASTDRGHKPLHF. The CDR3 DNA reads as TGCGCCAGCACGGACAGGGGGCATAAACCCCTCCACTTT. The rearrangement joins TRBV4-1 to TRBJ1-6, with TRBD1 matching 11 bases. Germline V gene lookup returns CDR1 MGHRA and CDR2 YSYEKL. This CDR3 has 13 residues. The V and J ends lost 7 bases and 12 bases, in that order; junction bases with no gene match: 5.

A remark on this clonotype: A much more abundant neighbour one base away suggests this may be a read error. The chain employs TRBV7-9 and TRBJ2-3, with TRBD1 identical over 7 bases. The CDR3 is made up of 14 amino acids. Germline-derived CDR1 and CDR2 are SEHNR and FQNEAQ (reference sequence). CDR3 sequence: CASTRDRSTDRQYF. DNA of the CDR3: TGTGCCAGCACCCGGGACAGAAGCACAGATAGGCAGTATTTT. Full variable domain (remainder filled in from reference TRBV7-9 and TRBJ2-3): DTGVSQNPRHKITKRGQNVTFRCDPISEHNRLYWYRQTLGQGPEFLTYFQNEAQLEKSRLLSDRFSAERPKGSFSTLEIQRTEQGDSAMYLCASTRDRSTDRQYFGPGTRLTVL.

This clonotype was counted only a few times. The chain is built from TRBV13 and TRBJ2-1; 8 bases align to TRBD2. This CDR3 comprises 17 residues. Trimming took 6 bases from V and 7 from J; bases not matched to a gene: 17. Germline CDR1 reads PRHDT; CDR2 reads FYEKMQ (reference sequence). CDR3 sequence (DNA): TGTGCCAGCAGTTCGAATGGGGTTAGCGGGAATCTGAATGAGCAGTTCTTC. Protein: CASSSNGVSGNLNEQFF.

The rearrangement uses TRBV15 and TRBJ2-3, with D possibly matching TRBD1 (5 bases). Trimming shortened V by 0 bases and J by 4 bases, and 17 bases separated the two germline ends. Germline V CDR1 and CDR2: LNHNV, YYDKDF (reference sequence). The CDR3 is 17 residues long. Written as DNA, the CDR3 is TGTGCCACCAGCAGAGATCGAGGCAGGGTGGGCGCAGATACGCAGTATTTT. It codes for CATSRDRGRVGADTQYF.

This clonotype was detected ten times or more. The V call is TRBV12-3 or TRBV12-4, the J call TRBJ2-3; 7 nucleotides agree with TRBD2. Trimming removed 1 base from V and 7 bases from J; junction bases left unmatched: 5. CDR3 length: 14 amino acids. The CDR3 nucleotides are TGTGCCAGCAGTTTAGGGGGGAGGGCGAATACGCAGTATTTT. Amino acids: CASSLGGRANTQYF.

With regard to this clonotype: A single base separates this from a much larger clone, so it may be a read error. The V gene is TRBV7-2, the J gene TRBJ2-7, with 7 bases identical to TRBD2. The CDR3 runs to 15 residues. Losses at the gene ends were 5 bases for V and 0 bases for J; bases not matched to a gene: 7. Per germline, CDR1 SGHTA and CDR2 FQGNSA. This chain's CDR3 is CASSRPAGHSYEQYF. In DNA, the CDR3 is TGTGCCAGCAGCCGACCAGCGGGGCACTCCTACGAGCAGTACTTC.

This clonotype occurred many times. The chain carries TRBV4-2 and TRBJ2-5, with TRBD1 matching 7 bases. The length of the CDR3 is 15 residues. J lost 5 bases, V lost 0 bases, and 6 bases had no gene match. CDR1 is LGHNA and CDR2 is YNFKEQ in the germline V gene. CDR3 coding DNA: TGTGCCAGCAGCCAAGAACAGGGGACAGCGGAGACCCAGTACTTC. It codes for CASSQEQGTAETQYF.

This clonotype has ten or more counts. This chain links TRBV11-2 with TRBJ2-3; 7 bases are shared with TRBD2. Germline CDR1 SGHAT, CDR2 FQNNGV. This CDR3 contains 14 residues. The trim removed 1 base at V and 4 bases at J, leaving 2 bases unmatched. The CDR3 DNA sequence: TGTGCCAGCAGCTTAGGGACTAGATCAGATACGCAGTATTTT. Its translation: CASSLGTRSDTQYF.

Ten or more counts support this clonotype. The CDR3 loop is CAITPGQGNTEAFF. The DNA of the CDR3 is TGTGCCATCACCCCCGGACAGGGAAACACTGAAGCTTTCTTT. The rearrangement joins TRBV10-3 to TRBJ1-1; 8 bases line up with TRBD1. J gave up 2 bases and V 7 bases, and 6 bases lay outside the gene matches. This CDR3 has 14 residues. Germline CDR1 ENHRY, CDR2 SYGVKD.

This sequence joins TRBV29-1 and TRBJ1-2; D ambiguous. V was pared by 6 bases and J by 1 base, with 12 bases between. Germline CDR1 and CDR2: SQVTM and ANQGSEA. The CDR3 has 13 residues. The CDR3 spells CSVATDYNYGYTF. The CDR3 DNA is TGCAGCGTCGCCACCGATTATAACTATGGCTACACCTTC.

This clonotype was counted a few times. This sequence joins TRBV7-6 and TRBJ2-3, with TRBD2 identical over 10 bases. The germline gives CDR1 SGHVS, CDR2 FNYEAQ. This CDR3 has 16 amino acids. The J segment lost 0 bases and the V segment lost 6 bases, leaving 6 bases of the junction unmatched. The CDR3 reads CASRQRGGLSTDTQYF. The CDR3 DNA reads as TGTGCCAGCAGACAGCGGGGGGGCCTGAGCACAGATACGCAGTATTTT.

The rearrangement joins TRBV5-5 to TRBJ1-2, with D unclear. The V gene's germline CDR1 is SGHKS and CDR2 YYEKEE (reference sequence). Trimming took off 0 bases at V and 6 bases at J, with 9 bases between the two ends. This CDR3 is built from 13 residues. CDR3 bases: TGTGCCAGCAGCTTGGGCAGCGCGGATGGCTACACCTTC. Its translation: CASSLGSADGYTF.